This T cell receptor beta chain was observed in a study of blood T cell repertoires in COVID-19. On the study more broadly: Samples came from the United States, Italy and Spain, spanning acute and convalescent COVID-19. Sources were T cells, B-cell-depleted T cells, or PBMCs; the material itself was cDNA or gDNA.

The length of the CDR3 is 15 residues. Germline V gene data show CDR1 as SNHLY and CDR2 as FYNNEI. The V end was cut by 8 bases, the J end by 5 bases, with 19 bases between. Measured with immunoSEQ multiplex PCR; TCRdb has only the in-frame clones, and not every one. The sample consists of 250,000 to 300,000 clones, approximately 83% of them appearing once. This receptor was taken from a man in his fifties or sixties who had recovered from COVID-19. Specimen: PBMCs or T cells enriched from blood (not recorded which). The chain joins TRBV2 to TRBJ2-1; possible D gene TRBD2, 6 bases. The CDR3 region is CASFSGGWGDNEQFF. DNA for the CDR3: TGTGCCAGCTTCTCCGGGGGTTGGGGGGACAATGAGCAGTTCTTC.